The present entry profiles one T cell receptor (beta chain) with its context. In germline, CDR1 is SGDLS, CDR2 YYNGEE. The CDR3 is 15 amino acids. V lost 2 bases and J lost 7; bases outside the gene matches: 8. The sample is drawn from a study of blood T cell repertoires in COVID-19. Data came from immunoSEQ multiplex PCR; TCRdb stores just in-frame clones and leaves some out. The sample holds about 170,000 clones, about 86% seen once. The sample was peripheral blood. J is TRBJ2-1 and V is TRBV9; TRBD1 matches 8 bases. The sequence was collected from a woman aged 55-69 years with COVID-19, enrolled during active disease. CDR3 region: CASSVDRDLVNEQFF. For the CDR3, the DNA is TGTGCCAGCAGCGTGGACAGGGATTTGGTTAATGAGCAGTTCTTC.